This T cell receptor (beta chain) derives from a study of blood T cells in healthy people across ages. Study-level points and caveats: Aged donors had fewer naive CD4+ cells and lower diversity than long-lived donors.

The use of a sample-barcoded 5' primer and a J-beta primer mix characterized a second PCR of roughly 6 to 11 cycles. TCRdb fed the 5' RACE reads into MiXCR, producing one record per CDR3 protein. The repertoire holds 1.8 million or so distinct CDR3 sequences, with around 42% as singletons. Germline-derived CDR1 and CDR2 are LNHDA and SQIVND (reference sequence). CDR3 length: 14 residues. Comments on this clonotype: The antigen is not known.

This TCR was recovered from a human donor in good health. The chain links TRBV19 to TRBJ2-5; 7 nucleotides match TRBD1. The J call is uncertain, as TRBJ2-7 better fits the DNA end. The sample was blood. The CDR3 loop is CASSLQGIFYEQYF. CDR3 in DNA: TGTGCCAGTAGCTTACAGGGGATTTTCTACGAGCAGTACTTC.